Listed here are 13 T cell receptor beta chains from one sample, sequenced in a study of beta chain features in type 1 diabetes. Broader study findings: The study found moderately but significantly shorter TCRB CDR3s in all four CD4+ subsets of Type 1 diabetes patients.

The entirety of the isolated RNA underwent reverse transcription, so expressed TCRB transcripts were sequenced. Only in-frame clones appear in the TCRdb table, and some are missing; sequencing was by immunoSEQ multiplex PCR. The sample holds about 160,000 clones, 8% to 8.5% seen once. For these receptors, no antigen is known. Sequencing was done on a sample of central memory CD4+ T cells from blood. These receptors all stem from a young woman with type 1 diabetes.

The chain is built from TRBV19 and TRBJ1-5; a possible D gene is TRBD1 (5 bases). The CDR3 is 16 residues long. V lost 6 bases and J lost 4, with 19 bases in between. The V gene's germline CDR1 is LNHDA and CDR2 SQIVND (reference sequence). CDR3 sequence (DNA): TGTGCCAGTAGCATTTCTAGGGGTTTTAGGAATCAGCCCCAGCATTTT. Translating it yields CASSISRGFRNQPQHF.

The chain's CDR3 is CASSQTGGNEKLFF. CDR3 in DNA: TGTGCCAGCAGTCAGACAGGGGGTAATGAAAAACTGTTTTTT. This chain connects TRBV28 to TRBJ1-4, with 9 bases fitting TRBD1. Germline V CDR1 and CDR2: MDHEN, SYDVKM. The length of the CDR3 is 14 residues. V shed 5 bases and J 4 bases; nucleotides not matched to a gene: 2.

This clone appeared a few times. The chain links TRBV28 to TRBJ1-2; 10 bases match TRBD1. CDR3 length equals 13 residues. The J segment lost 1 base and the V segment lost 11 bases, leaving 4 bases of the junction unmatched. Germline V gives CDR1 MDHEN, CDR2 SYDVKM. This CDR3 is CAVGDRGNYGYTF. CDR3 bases: TGTGCCGTCGGGGACAGGGGTAACTATGGCTACACCTTC.

The chain recombines TRBV7-2 with TRBJ1-1; D unclear. The germline V gene encodes CDR1 SGHTA and CDR2 FQGNSA. The CDR3 consists of 15 residues. The V end lost 4 bases, the J end lost 0 bases, and 12 bases lay between the germline ends. The CDR3 DNA reads TGTGCCAGCAGCTCCCCCCCCGCTATGAACACTGAAGCTTTCTTT. It specifies CASSSPPAMNTEAFF.

The rearrangement links TRBV23-1 to TRBJ1-5, with 9 bases identical to TRBD1. TRBV23-1 is an ORF for which the function is uncertain. After removal of 3 bases from V and 3 bases from J, the junction contained 18 bases not matched to a gene. The CDR3 loop spans 20 amino acids. For the CDR3, the DNA is TGCGCCAGCAGTCACCTCACTGCCGGGACAGGGACAACATACAATCAGCCCCAGCATTTT. Translation: CASSHLTAGTGTTYNQPQHF.

In this sample, this clone turned up a few times. The J gene is TRBJ2-7, the V gene TRBV7-9; possibly TRBD1 for D (6 bases). CDR3 length: 17 residues. The V gene's germline CDR1 is SEHNR and CDR2 FQNEAQ (reference sequence). The V end lost 0 bases, the J end lost 0 bases, and 15 bases lay between the germline ends. The CDR3 DNA sequence: TGTGCCAGCAGCTTAGCAGGGAGAAGGACAGCCTCCTACGAGCAGTACTTC. Amino acids: CASSLAGRRTASYEQYF.

The CDR3 sequence is CASSFQGQQPQHF. In DNA form, the CDR3 reads TGTGCCAGCAGTTTCCAGGGACAACAGCCCCAGCATTTT. This chain uses TRBV27 with TRBJ1-5; D might be TRBD1 (6 bases). Germline CDR1 reads MNHEY; CDR2 reads SMNVEV (reference sequence). Trimming pared 3 bases from V and 7 bases from J, leaving 10 bases between. This CDR3 contains 13 residues.

At least ten counts were recorded for this clone. CDR3 loop: CAISESVQGDTQYF. The CDR3 DNA is TGTGCCATCAGTGAGTCCGTACAGGGAGATACGCAGTATTTT. The rearrangement uses TRBV10-3 and TRBJ2-3; TRBD1 might be the D (6 bases). Germline CDR1 reads ENHRY; CDR2 reads SYGVKD. Trimming removed 0 bases at V and 5 bases at J, with 9 bases between. The CDR3 spans 14 residues.

J is TRBJ2-7 and V is TRBV11-2; TRBD1 is a possible D gene (6 bases). CDR3 size: 15 residues. Germline CDR1 reads SGHAT; CDR2 reads FQNNGV. Trimming stripped 6 bases from V and 1 base from J, with 16 bases between. CDR3 loop: CASRQFGQSSYEQYF. DNA for the CDR3: TGTGCCAGCAGACAATTCGGACAGTCATCCTACGAGCAGTACTTC.

This clone was detected a few times. Distinct nucleotide sequences in the sample also encode this CDR3. This chain connects TRBV18 to TRBJ2-7, with a tentative D call TRBD1 (5 bases). The germline V gene has CDR1 KGHSH and CDR2 LQKENI. This CDR3 is 12 amino acids long. Trimming removed 6 bases from V and 3 bases from J, with 9 bases in between. CDR3 amino acids: CASSLDSYEQYF. The CDR3 region has the DNA TGTGCCAGCTCGCTCGACAGCTACGAGCAGTACTTC. Full variable domain (missing parts from reference TRBV18 and TRBJ2-7): NAGVMQNPRHLVRRRGQEARLRCSPMKGHSHVYWYRQLPEEGLKFMVYLQKENIIDESGMPKERFSAEFPKEGPSILRIQQVVRGDSAAYFCASSLDSYEQYFGPGTRLTVT.

The chain carries TRBV4-2 and TRBJ2-1; 7 positions match TRBD1. The CDR3 has 15 residues. J was trimmed by 9 bases and V by 0 bases; bases with no gene match: 8. Germline V gene lookup returns CDR1 LGHNA and CDR2 YNFKEQ. The CDR3 here is CASSQEDRAGGEQFF. CDR3 in DNA: TGTGCCAGCAGCCAAGAAGACAGGGCGGGCGGTGAGCAGTTCTTC.

There are a few counts of this clone. The CDR3 DNA is TGTGCCAGCAGAACAGGGGTGGGCGGGGAGCTGTTTTTT. This gives the protein CASRTGVGGELFF. The V gene is TRBV11-2, the J gene TRBJ2-2, with 7 bases fitting TRBD1. Germline CDR1 and CDR2: SGHAT and FQNNGV. CDR3 length equals 13 residues. V shed 6 bases, J shed 7 bases, and the junction held 5 bases outside the gene matches.

This clone has a handful of counts. The gene calls are TRBV29-1 and TRBJ1-3; 9 bases align to TRBD1. This CDR3 has 14 residues. The V segment lost 6 bases and the J segment 7 bases; nucleotides outside the gene matches: 10. The V gene's germline CDR1 is SQVTM and CDR2 ANQGSEA. Here the CDR3 reads CSVSPRDRGNTIYF. Here the CDR3 DNA reads TGCAGCGTGTCACCCCGCGACAGGGGGAACACCATATATTTT.